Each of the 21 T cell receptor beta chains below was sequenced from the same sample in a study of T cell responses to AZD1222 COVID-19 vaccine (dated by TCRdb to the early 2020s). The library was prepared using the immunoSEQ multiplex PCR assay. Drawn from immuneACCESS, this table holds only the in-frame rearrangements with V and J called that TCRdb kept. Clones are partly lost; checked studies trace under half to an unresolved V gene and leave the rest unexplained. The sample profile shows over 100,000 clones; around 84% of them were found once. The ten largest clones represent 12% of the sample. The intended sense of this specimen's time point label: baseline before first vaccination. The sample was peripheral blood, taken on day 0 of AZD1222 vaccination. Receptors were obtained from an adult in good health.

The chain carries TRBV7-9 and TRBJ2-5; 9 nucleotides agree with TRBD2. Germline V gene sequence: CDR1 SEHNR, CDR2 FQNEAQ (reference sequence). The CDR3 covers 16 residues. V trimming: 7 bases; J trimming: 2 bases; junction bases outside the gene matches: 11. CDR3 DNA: TGTGCCAGCACCCTAATGGCTAGCGGGAATCAAGAGACCCAGTACTTC. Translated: CASTLMASGNQETQYF.

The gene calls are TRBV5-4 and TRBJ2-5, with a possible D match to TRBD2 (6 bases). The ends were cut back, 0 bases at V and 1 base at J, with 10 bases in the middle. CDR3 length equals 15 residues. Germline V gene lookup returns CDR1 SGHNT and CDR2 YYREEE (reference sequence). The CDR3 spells CASSLAGGAQETQYF. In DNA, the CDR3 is TGTGCCAGCAGCTTGGCCGGAGGGGCCCAAGAGACCCAGTACTTC.

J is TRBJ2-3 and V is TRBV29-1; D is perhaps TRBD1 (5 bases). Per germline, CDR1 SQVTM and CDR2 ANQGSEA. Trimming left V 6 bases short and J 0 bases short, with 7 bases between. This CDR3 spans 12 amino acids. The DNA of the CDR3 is TGCAGCGTGGGGCGAAGCACAGATACGCAGTATTTT. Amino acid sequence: CSVGRSTDTQYF.

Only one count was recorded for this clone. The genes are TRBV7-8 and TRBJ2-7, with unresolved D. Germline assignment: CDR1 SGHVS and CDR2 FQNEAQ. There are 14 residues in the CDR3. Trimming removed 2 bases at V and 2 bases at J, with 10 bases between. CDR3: CASSLPSNPYEQYF. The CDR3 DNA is TGTGCCAGCAGCTTACCCTCAAATCCCTACGAGCAGTACTTC.

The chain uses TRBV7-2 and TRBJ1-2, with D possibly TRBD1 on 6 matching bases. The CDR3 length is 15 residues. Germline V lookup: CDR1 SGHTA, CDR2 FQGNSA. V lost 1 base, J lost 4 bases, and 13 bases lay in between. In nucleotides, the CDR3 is TGTGCCAGCAGCTTAGAAGGGACACGGACCTATGGCTACACCTTC. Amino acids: CASSLEGTRTYGYTF.

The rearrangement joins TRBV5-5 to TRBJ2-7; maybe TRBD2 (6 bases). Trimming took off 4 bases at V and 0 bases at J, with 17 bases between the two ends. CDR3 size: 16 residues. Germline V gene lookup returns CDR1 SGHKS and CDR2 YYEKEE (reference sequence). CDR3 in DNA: TGTGCCAGCAGCCCGGTGGGAGCGGGCCACTCCTACGAGCAGTACTTC. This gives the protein CASSPVGAGHSYEQYF.

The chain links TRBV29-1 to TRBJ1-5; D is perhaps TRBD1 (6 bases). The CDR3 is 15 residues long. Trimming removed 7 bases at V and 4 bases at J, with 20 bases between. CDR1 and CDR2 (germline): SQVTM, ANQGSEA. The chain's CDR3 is CSATSKGGRNQPQHF. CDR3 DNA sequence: TGCAGCGCCACTTCTAAGGGGGGTCGGAATCAGCCCCAGCATTTT.

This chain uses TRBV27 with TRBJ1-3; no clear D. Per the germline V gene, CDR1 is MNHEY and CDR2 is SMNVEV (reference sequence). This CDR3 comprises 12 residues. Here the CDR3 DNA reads TGTGCTACGGCGAGCTCTGGAAACACCATATATTTT. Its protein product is CATASSGNTIYF.

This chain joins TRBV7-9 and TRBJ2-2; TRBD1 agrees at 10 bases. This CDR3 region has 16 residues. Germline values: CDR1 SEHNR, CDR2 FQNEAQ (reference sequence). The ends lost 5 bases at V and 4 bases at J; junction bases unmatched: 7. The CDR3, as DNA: TGTGCCAGCAGCCTCCGGGACAGGGGTGGCACCGGGGAGCTGTTTTTT. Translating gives CASSLRDRGGTGELFF.

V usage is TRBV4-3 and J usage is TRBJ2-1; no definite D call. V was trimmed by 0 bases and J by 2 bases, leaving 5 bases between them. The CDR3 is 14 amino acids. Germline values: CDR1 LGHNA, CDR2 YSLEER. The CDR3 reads CASSQERAYNEQFF. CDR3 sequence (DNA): TGCGCCAGCAGCCAAGAAAGGGCCTACAATGAGCAGTTCTTC.

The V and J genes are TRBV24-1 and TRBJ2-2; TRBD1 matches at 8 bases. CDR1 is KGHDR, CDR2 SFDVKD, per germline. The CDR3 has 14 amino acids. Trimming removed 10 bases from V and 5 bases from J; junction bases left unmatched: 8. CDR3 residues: CATSHGTGTGELFF. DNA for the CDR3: TGTGCCACTTCACACGGGACAGGAACCGGGGAGCTGTTTTTT.

CDR3 sequence: CASSDGTQDGGELFF. Here the CDR3 DNA reads TGTGCCAGCAGTGACGGGACTCAGGACGGCGGGGAGCTGTTTTTT. The rearrangement links TRBV6-4 to TRBJ2-2; weak D call: TRBD2 (6 bases). The CDR3 is 15 residues long. Trimming stripped 2 bases from V and 7 bases from J, with 14 bases between. Germline V gives CDR1 MRHNA, CDR2 SNTAGT.

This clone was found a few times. The CDR3 protein is CASSYIRGENSPLHF. CDR3 DNA: TGTGCCAGCAGTTACATCAGGGGCGAGAATTCACCCCTCCACTTT. The chain couples TRBV6-6 to TRBJ1-6; the D gene is possibly TRBD1 (6 bases). V was shortened by 2 bases and J by 7 bases, with 12 bases between the two germline ends. The germline V gene has CDR1 MNHNY and CDR2 SVGAGI (reference sequence). The CDR3 totals 15 residues.

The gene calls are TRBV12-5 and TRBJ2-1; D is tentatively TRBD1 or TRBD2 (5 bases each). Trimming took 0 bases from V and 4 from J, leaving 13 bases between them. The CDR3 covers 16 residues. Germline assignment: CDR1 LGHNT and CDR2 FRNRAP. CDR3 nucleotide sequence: TGTGCTAGTGGTTTGGTAGGGGCTGGGGGTTACAATGAGCAGTTCTTC. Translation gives CASGLVGAGGYNEQFF. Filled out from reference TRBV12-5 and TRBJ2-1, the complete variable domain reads DARVTQTPRHKVTEMGQEVTMRCQPILGHNTVFWYRQTMMQGLELLAYFRNRAPLDDSGMPKDRFSAEMPDATLATLKIQPSEPRDSAVYFCASGLVGAGGYNEQFFGPGTRLTVL.

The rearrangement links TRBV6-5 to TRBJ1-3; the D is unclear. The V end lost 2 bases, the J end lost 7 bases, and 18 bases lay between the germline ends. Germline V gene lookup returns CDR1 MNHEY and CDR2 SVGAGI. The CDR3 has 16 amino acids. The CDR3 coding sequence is TGTGCCAGCAGTTACACAGCGCAAGCTGGGCCCAACACCATATATTTT. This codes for CASSYTAQAGPNTIYF.

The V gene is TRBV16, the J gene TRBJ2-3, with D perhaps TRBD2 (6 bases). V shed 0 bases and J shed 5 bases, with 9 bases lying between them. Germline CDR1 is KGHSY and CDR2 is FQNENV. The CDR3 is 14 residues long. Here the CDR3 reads CASSQSGSGDTQYF. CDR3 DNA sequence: TGTGCCAGCAGCCAATCAGGTAGCGGAGATACGCAGTATTTT.

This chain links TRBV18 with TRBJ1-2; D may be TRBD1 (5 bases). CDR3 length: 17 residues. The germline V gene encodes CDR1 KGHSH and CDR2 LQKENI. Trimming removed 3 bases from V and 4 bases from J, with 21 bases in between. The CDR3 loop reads CASSPNAARDEPYGYTF. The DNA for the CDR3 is TGTGCCAGCTCACCCAACGCCGCCCGGGACGAGCCCTATGGCTACACCTTC.

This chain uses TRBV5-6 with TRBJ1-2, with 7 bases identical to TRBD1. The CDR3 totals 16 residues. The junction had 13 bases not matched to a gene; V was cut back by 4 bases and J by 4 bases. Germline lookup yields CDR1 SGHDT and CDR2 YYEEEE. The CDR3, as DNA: TGTGCCAGCAGCGCCTATTACAGGGGTCCCGGCTATGGCTACACCTTC. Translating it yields CASSAYYRGPGYGYTF. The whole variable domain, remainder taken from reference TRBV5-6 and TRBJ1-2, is DAGVTQSPTHLIKTRGQQVTLRCSPKSGHDTVSWYQQALGQGPQFIFQYYEEEERQRGNFPDRFSGHQFPNYSSELNVNALLLGDSALYLCASSAYYRGPGYGYTFGSGTRLTVV.

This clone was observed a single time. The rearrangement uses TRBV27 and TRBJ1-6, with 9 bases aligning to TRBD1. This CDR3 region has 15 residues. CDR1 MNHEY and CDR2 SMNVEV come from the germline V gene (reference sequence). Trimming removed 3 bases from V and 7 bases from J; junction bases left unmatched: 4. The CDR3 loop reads CASSLPDRGNSPLHF. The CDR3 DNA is TGTGCCAGCAGTTTGCCGGACAGGGGAAATTCACCCCTCCACTTT.

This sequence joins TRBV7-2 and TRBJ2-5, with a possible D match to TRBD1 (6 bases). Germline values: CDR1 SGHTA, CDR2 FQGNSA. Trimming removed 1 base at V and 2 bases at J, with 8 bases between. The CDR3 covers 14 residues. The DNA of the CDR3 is TGTGCCAGCAGCTTAGGAGGGGGTCAAGAGACCCAGTACTTC. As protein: CASSLGGGQETQYF. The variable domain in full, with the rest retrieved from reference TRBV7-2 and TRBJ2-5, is GAGVSQSPSNKVTEKGKDVELRCDPISGHTALYWYRQSLGQGLEFLIYFQGNSAPDKSGLPSDRFSAERTGGSVSTLTIQRTQQEDSAVYLCASSLGGGQETQYFGPGTRLLVL.

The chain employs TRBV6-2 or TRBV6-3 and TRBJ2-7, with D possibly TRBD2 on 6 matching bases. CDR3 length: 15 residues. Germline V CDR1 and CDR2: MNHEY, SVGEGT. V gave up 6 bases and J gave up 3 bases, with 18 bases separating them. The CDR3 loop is CASSPHGGGIYEQYF. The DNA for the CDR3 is TGTGCCAGCAGCCCTCATGGGGGAGGAATCTACGAGCAGTACTTC.